This T cell receptor (beta chain) is from a study of radiation and T cells in renal cell carcinoma. Only a few counts were recorded for this clone. As for treatment: treatment-naive control, cytoreductive nephrectomy. Germline values: CDR1 SEHNR, CDR2 FQNEAQ (reference sequence). The CDR3 is 14 amino acids. The trim removed 5 bases at V and 6 bases at J, leaving 6 bases unmatched. Produced via immunoSEQ multiplex PCR; TCRdb's table is partial and in-frame only. The sample lists around 26,000 clones; about 62% were seen once. The receptor was isolated from a man in his forties or fifties with renal cell carcinoma. The specimen was tumor tissue, collected from a patient whose treatment was nephrectomy without radiotherapy. This chain uses TRBV7-9 with TRBJ1-4; 7 nucleotides line up with TRBD1. This CDR3 reads CASSPGGGDEKLFF. The CDR3 coding sequence is TGTGCCAGCAGCCCGGGAGGGGGCGATGAAAAACTGTTTTTT.